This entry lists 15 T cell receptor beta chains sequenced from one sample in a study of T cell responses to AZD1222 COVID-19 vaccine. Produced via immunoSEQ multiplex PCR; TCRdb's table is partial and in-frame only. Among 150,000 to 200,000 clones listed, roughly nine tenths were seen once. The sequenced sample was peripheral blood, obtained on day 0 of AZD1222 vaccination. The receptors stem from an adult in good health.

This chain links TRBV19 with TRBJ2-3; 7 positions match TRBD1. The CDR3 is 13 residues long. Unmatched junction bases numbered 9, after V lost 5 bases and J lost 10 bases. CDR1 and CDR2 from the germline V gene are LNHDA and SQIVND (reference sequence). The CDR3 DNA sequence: TGTGCCAGTAGTGTCGACAGGGCAGCGCCGCAGTATTTT. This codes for CASSVDRAAPQYF. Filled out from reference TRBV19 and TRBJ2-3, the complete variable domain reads DGGITQSPKYLFRKEGQNVTLSCEQNLNHDAMYWYRQDPGQGLRLIYYSQIVNDFQKGDIAEGYSVSREKKESFPLTVTSAQKNPTAFYLCASSVDRAAPQYFGPGTRLTVL.

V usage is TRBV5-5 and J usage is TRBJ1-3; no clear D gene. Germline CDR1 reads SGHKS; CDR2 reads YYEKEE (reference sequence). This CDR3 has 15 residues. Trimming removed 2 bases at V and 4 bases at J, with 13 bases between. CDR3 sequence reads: CASSLTLNAGNTIYF. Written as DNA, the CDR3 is TGTGCCAGCAGCTTAACGCTTAATGCCGGAAACACCATATATTTT.

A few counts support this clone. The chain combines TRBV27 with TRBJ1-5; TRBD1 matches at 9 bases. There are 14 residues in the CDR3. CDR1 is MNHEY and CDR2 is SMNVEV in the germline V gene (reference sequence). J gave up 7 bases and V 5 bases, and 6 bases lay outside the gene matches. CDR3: CASSKQGAEQPQHF. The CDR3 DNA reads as TGTGCCAGCAGTAAACAGGGGGCGGAACAGCCCCAGCATTTT.

The CDR3 coding sequence is TGCGCCAGCAGCCAAGATCCATACCGGGGGGGGACAGATACGCAGTATTTT. Translated: CASSQDPYRGGTDTQYF. V and J are TRBV4-3 and TRBJ2-3, with TRBD2 identical over 8 bases. Germline V gene sequence: CDR1 LGHNA, CDR2 YSLEER. V lost 0 bases, J lost 3 bases, and 8 bases stayed unmatched. There are 17 residues in the CDR3.

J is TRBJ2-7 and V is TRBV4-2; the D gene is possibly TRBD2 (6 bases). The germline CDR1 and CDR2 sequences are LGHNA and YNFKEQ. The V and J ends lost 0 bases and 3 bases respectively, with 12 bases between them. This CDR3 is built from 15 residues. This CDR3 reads CASSQDGGSHYEQYF. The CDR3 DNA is TGTGCCAGCAGCCAAGATGGGGGGTCGCACTACGAGCAGTACTTC.

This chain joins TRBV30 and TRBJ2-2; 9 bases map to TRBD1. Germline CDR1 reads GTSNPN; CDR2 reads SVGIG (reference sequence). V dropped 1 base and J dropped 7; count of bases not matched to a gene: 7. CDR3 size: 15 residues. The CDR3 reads CAWSGRDRVYGELFF. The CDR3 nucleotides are TGTGCCTGGAGTGGCCGGGACAGGGTATACGGGGAGCTGTTTTTT.

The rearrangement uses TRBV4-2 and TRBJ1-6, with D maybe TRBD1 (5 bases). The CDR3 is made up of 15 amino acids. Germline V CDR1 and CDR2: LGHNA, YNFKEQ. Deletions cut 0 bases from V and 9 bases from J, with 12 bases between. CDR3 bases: TGTGCCAGCAGCCAAGATAGGCAGGGAGGTTCACCCCTCCACTTT. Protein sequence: CASSQDRQGGSPLHF.

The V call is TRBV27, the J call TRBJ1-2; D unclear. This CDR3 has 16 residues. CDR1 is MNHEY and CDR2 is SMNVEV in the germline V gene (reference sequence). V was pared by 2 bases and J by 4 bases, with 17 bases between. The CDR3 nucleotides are TGTGCCAGCAGTTTAAGGCCCAGGAACCTTGGCTATGGCTACACCTTC. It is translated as CASSLRPRNLGYGYTF.

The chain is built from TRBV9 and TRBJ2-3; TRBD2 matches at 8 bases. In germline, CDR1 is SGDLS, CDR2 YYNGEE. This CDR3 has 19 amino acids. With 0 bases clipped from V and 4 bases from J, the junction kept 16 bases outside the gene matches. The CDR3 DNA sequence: TGTGCCAGCAGCGTAGAGGCTAGCGGGCCTCTGACTGGGCCAGATACGCAGTATTTT. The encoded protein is CASSVEASGPLTGPDTQYF.

CDR3 coding DNA: TGTGCCAGCAGCTTGGGACTGTACAATGAGCAGTTCTTC. Residues: CASSLGLYNEQFF. V gene TRBV7-2 combines with J gene TRBJ2-1; D possibly corresponds to TRBD2 (6 bases). Germline CDR1 SGHTA, CDR2 FQGNSA. The CDR3 has 13 amino acids. Trimming pared 3 bases from V and 4 bases from J, leaving 7 bases between.

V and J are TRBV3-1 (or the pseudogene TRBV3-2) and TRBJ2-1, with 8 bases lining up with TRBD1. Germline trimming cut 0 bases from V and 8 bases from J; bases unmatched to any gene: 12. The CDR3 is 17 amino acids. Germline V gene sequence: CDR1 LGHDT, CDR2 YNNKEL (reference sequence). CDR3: CASSQEAGTGFAYEQFF. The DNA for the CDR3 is TGTGCCAGCAGCCAAGAGGCCGGGACAGGTTTCGCCTATGAGCAGTTCTTC.

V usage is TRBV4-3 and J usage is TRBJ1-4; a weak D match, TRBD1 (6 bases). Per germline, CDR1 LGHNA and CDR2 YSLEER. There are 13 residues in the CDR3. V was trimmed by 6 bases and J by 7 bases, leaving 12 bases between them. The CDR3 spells CASSLGAGEKLFF. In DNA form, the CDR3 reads TGCGCCAGCAGTTTGGGGGCGGGTGAAAAACTGTTTTTT.

CDR3 loop: CSVEGSPATEAFF. CDR3 nucleotides: TGCAGCGTTGAGGGTTCCCCGGCCACTGAAGCTTTCTTT. The chain joins TRBV29-1 to TRBJ1-1; D gene ambiguous. The CDR3 has 13 residues. V lost 3 bases, J lost 4 bases, and 12 bases lay in between. Germline CDR1 SQVTM, CDR2 ANQGSEA.

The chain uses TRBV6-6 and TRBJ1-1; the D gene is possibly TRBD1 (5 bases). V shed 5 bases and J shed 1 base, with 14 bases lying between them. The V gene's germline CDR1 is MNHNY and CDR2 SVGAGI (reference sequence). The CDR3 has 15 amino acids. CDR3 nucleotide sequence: TGTGCCAGCAGTACCCCGTGGCAGGGGAACACTGAAGCTTTCTTT. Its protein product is CASSTPWQGNTEAFF.

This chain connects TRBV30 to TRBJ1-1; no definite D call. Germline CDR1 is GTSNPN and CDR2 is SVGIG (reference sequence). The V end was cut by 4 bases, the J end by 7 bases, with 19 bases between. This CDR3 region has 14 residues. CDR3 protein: CAWNGILFSGEAFF. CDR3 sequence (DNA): TGTGCCTGGAACGGGATCCTCTTCTCGGGTGAAGCTTTCTTT.